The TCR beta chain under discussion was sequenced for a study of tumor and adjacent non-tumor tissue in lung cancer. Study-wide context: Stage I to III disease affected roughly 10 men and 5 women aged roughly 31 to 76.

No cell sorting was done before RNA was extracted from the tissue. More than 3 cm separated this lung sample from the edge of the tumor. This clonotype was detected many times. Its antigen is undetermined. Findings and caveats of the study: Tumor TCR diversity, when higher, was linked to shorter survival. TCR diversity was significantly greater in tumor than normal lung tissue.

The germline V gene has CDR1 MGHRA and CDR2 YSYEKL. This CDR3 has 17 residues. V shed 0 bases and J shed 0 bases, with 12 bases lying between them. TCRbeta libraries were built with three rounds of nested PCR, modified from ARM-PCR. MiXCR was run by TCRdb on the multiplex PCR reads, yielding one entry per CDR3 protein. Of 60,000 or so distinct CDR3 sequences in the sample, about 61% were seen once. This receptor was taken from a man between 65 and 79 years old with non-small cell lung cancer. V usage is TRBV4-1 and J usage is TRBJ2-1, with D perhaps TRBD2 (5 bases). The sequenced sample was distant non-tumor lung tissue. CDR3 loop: CASSQEVAGNSYNEQFF. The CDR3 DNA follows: TGCGCCAGCAGCCAAGAAGTGGCCGGGAACTCCTACAATGAGCAGTTCTTC.